This T cell receptor beta chain appears in the sequencing data of a study of blood T cell repertoires in COVID-19. Deletions cut 6 bases from V and 8 bases from J, with 13 bases between. The CDR3 runs to 12 residues. Looked up from germline, CDR1 is LNHDA and CDR2 is SQIVND (reference sequence). The data were produced by immunoSEQ multiplex PCR, yet TCRdb's version contains in-frame clones alone and is incomplete. Of about 170,000 clones in the sample, roughly 80% were seen once. The chain employs TRBV19 and TRBJ1-2, with no clear D. The sample consisted of peripheral blood. This TCR derives from a human donor with acute or convalescent COVID-19. The donor label of this sample is uncertain. The CDR3 nucleotides are TGTGCCAGTAGAGAGGAGCTCGGGGGCTACACCTTC. Protein: CASREELGGYTF.